Listed here are 23 T cell receptor beta chains from one sample, sequenced in a study of T cells after yellow fever vaccination. MiXCR was run by TCRdb on the 5' RACE reads, yielding one entry per CDR3 protein. The data contain approximately 510,000 distinct CDR3 sequences, around a fifth of them singletons. This specimen was PBMCs, taken about 21 days after the first yellow fever vaccination. These receptors all come from a man aged 18 to 29 who received the YFV17D yellow fever vaccine.

This clonotype occurred a few times. The rearrangement links TRBV6-5 to TRBJ2-2, with D possibly being TRBD2 (6 bases). Germline loops: CDR1 MNHEY, CDR2 SVGAGI. This CDR3 comprises 15 residues. Trimming took off 0 bases at V and 8 bases at J, with 13 bases between the two ends. In nucleotides, the CDR3 is TGTGCCAGCAGTTACTCCCAGGGAGGTGCGGGGGAGCTGTTTTTT. Translated, it gives CASSYSQGGAGELFF.

V is TRBV11-2 and J is TRBJ1-1; 8 bases align to TRBD1. Trimming removed 5 bases from V and 4 bases from J; junction bases left unmatched: 6. This CDR3 comprises 14 residues. CDR1 and CDR2 from the germline V gene are SGHAT and FQNNGV. The CDR3 coding sequence is TGTGCCAGCAGCACCCAGGGGGCAGGCACTGAAGCTTTCTTT. This sequence encodes CASSTQGAGTEAFF.

In this sample, this clonotype turned up a few times. The chain couples TRBV4-3 to TRBJ1-1; D ambiguous. This CDR3 is 15 amino acids long. From germline, CDR1 is LGHNA and CDR2 YSLEER. With 0 bases removed from V and 5 bases from J, the gap between germline ends came to 13 bases. The CDR3 here is CASSQDVWSGTEAFF. The CDR3 DNA is TGCGCCAGCAGCCAAGATGTCTGGTCTGGGACTGAAGCTTTCTTT.

This clonotype was found a few times. The V call is TRBV6-1, the J call TRBJ2-5; D is unclear. Germline lookup yields CDR1 MNHNS and CDR2 SASEGT. Between the trimmed V and J ends, which lost 4 bases and 2 bases, there was a span of 14 bases. The length of the CDR3 is 15 residues. In DNA, the CDR3 is TGTGCCAGCAGTGGCGGTAGATTCCGACAAGAGACCCAGTACTTC. It yields the protein CASSGGRFRQETQYF.

This clonotype was counted between two and nine times. This sequence joins TRBV7-2 and TRBJ1-2; TRBD1 agrees at 11 bases. CDR1 and CDR2 (germline): SGHTA, FQGNSA. Trimming took 8 bases from V and 5 from J; bases not matched to a gene: 1. This CDR3 has 12 residues. The CDR3 reads CASGDRGYGYTF. The CDR3 DNA follows: TGTGCCAGCGGGGACAGGGGGTATGGCTACACCTTC.

This sequence joins TRBV11-2 and TRBJ2-5; 8 nucleotides match TRBD2. V shed 8 bases and J 1 base; nucleotides not matched to a gene: 15. Per germline, CDR1 SGHAT and CDR2 FQNNGV. This CDR3 is 17 amino acids long. CDR3 sequence reads: CASLGTGGGLFQETQYF. The CDR3 bases are TGTGCCAGCTTGGGTACGGGGGGGGGCCTCTTCCAAGAGACCCAGTACTTC.

This chain uses TRBV4-2 with TRBJ2-1; no clear D gene. V shed 4 bases and J shed 5 bases, with 12 bases lying between them. CDR3 length equals 14 residues. Germline assignment: CDR1 LGHNA and CDR2 YNFKEQ. CDR3 bases: TGTGCCAGCAGCCCCGGGCTACGGCACAATGAGCAGTTCTTC. Translating it yields CASSPGLRHNEQFF.

The sample holds a few counts of this clonotype. The chain couples TRBV6-1 to TRBJ2-7; 7 bases are shared with TRBD1. V shed 6 bases and J 3 bases; nucleotides not matched to a gene: 5. The germline V gene encodes CDR1 MNHNS and CDR2 SASEGT. The CDR3 is made up of 13 amino acids. CDR3 in DNA: TGTGCCAGCAGCACAGGGGCGAGCTACGAGCAGTACGTC. Translated: CASSTGASYEQYV.

This clonotype was detected only a few times. This chain uses TRBV7-9 with TRBJ1-2; D gene unclear. Germline CDR1 and CDR2: SEHNR and FQNEAQ (reference sequence). The V gene lost 8 bases and the J gene lost 8 bases, with 21 bases spanning the gap. The CDR3 consists of 14 residues. CDR3 in DNA: TGTGCCAGCCAAAAAGGTACCTTCGCAGAGGGCTACACCTTC. Its translation is CASQKGTFAEGYTF. Full variable domain (remainder filled in from reference TRBV7-9 and TRBJ1-2): DTGVSQNPRHKITKRGQNVTFRCDPISEHNRLYWYRQTLGQGPEFLTYFQNEAQLEKSRLLSDRFSAERPKGSFSTLEIQRTEQGDSAMYLCASQKGTFAEGYTFGSGTRLTVV.

The chain links TRBV5-4 to TRBJ2-1; TRBD1 matches 9 bases. Trimming at V came to 5 bases and at J to 2 bases, leaving 5 bases not matched to a gene. The CDR3 runs to 15 residues. CDR1 is SGHNT, CDR2 YYREEE, per germline (reference sequence). The CDR3 is CASRPGTGPYNEQFF. The CDR3 nucleotides are TGTGCCAGCAGACCCGGGACAGGGCCCTACAATGAGCAGTTCTTC.

The sample holds many counts of this clonotype. The genes are TRBV5-5 and TRBJ1-3; weak D call: TRBD1 (6 bases). The germline gives CDR1 SGHKS, CDR2 YYEKEE (reference sequence). The CDR3 totals 16 residues. Deletions cut 2 bases from V and 0 bases from J, with 12 bases between. The DNA of the CDR3 is TGTGCCAGCAGCTTAGGACAGACGAGCTCTGGAAACACCATATATTTT. It encodes CASSLGQTSSGNTIYF. The whole variable domain, filled in from reference TRBV5-5 and TRBJ1-3, reads DAGVTQSPTHLIKTRGQQVTLRCSPISGHKSVSWYQQVLGQGPQFIFQYYEKEERGRGNFPDRFSARQFPNYSSELNVNALLLGDSALYLCASSLGQTSSGNTIYFGEGSWLTVV.

This clonotype has a handful of counts. The rearrangement uses TRBV5-8 and TRBJ2-1; possible D gene TRBD2, 5 bases. Trimming took 4 bases from V and 12 from J, leaving 14 bases between them. The CDR3 is 12 residues long. Germline CDR1 is SGHTS and CDR2 is YDEGEE. The CDR3 loop is CASSPDGDRQFF. The CDR3 DNA reads as TGTGCCAGCAGCCCGGACGGGGATAGGCAGTTCTTC.

This rearrangement joins TRBV3-1 to TRBJ2-5, with 7 bases lining up with TRBD2. The CDR3 loop spans 13 amino acids. Germline-derived CDR1 and CDR2 are LGHDT and YNNKEL (reference sequence). V dropped 3 bases and J dropped 5; count of bases not matched to a gene: 3. CDR3 region: CASSQTSLETQYF. DNA of the CDR3: TGTGCCAGCAGCCAGACTAGCTTGGAGACCCAGTACTTC.

This clonotype came up many times. V is TRBV7-6 and J is TRBJ1-4; TRBD1 agrees at 7 bases. The V gene's germline CDR1 is SGHVS and CDR2 FNYEAQ. The trim removed 1 base at V and 4 bases at J, leaving 3 bases unmatched. The CDR3 has 15 residues. CDR3: CASSLEGDSNEKLFF. The CDR3 DNA follows: TGTGCCAGCAGCTTAGAAGGGGACAGTAATGAAAAACTGTTTTTT. Full variable domain (rest looked up from reference TRBV7-6 and TRBJ1-4): GAGVSQSPRYKVTKRGQDVALRCDPISGHVSLYWYRQALGQGPEFLTYFNYEAQQDKSGLPNDRFSAERPEGSISTLTIQRTEQRDSAMYRCASSLEGDSNEKLFFGSGTQLSVL.

J is TRBJ2-3 and V is TRBV6-5, with TRBD2 identical over 11 bases. Per the germline V gene, CDR1 is MNHEY and CDR2 is SVGAGI. With V trimmed by 3 bases and J by 2 bases, 4 bases remained unmatched. The CDR3 consists of 16 residues. CDR3 in DNA: TGTGCCAGCAGTTATTATAGCGGGGGGGCCACAGATACGCAGTATTTT. It encodes CASSYYSGGATDTQYF.

The V call is TRBV7-3, the J call TRBJ2-3; TRBD1 aligns across 7 bases. CDR3 length: 15 amino acids. The J segment lost 0 bases and the V segment lost 4 bases, leaving 4 bases of the junction unmatched. Germline CDR1 and CDR2: SGHTA and FQGTGA. The CDR3 loop reads CASSSPTGSTDTQYF. The CDR3 coding sequence is TGTGCCAGCAGCTCCCCGACAGGGAGCACAGATACGCAGTATTTT.

This clonotype has a handful of counts. The chain couples TRBV11-2 to TRBJ2-7, with TRBD1 matching 11 bases. The germline V gene encodes CDR1 SGHAT and CDR2 FQNNGV. This CDR3 comprises 14 residues. The V gene end was trimmed by 5 bases and the J gene end by 6 bases; junction bases not matched to a gene: 6. The CDR3 region is CASSLGQGASEQYV. CDR3 bases: TGTGCCAGCAGCCTAGGACAGGGGGCGTCCGAGCAGTACGTC.

This clonotype was seen only a few times. The rearrangement links TRBV7-2 to TRBJ2-3, with TRBD2 identical over 8 bases. Germline loops: CDR1 SGHTA, CDR2 FQGNSA. The junction had 8 bases not matched to a gene; V was cut back by 2 bases and J by 4 bases. The length of the CDR3 is 16 residues. The chain's CDR3 is CASSLLVGGGPDTQYF. CDR3 nucleotide sequence: TGTGCCAGCAGCTTATTGGTTGGCGGGGGGCCAGATACGCAGTATTTT.

This chain joins TRBV6-1 and TRBJ1-1; 7 nucleotides align to TRBD1. V gave up 5 bases and J gave up 5 bases; unmatched junction bases: 8. CDR1 is MNHNS, CDR2 SASEGT, per germline. The CDR3 is made up of 14 amino acids. For the CDR3, the DNA is TGTGCCAGCAGTAAAACAGGGGTGGGGACTGAAGCTTTCTTT. Protein product: CASSKTGVGTEAFF.

This chain uses TRBV4-1 with TRBJ1-5; D unclear. The length of the CDR3 is 15 residues. Germline V gene sequence: CDR1 MGHRA, CDR2 YSYEKL. The germline V and J ends were trimmed by 2 bases and 0 bases, with 8 bases remaining between them. The CDR3 sequence: CASSQRQVSNQPQHF. In DNA, the CDR3 is TGCGCCAGCAGCCAAAGGCAGGTTAGCAATCAGCCCCAGCATTTT.

This clonotype was found a few times. The chain uses TRBV10-3 and TRBJ1-2; D unresolved. The CDR3 loop spans 16 amino acids. CDR1 and CDR2 (germline): ENHRY, SYGVKD. The V and J ends lost 0 bases and 4 bases respectively, with 15 bases between them. The CDR3 DNA reads TGTGCCATCAGTGAGTCGATGTTAGGCCCCTCCTATGGCTACACCTTC. This encodes CAISESMLGPSYGYTF.

The rearrangement uses TRBV10-2 and TRBJ2-3, with D possibly being TRBD1 (6 bases). Trimming shortened V by 8 bases and J by 4 bases, and 13 bases separated the two germline ends. The length of the CDR3 is 13 residues. Germline V gives CDR1 WSHSY, CDR2 SAAADI. Written as DNA, the CDR3 is TGCGCCAGCGACTCCTCAGGGGCAGATACGCAGTATTTT. This encodes CASDSSGADTQYF.

This clonotype showed up just a few times. CDR3 nucleotide sequence: TGTGCCACCAGCAGAGGCGGGCCCGGTAATTCACCCCTCCACTTT. Translating gives CATSRGGPGNSPLHF. V usage is TRBV15 and J usage is TRBJ1-6, with D unresolved. CDR1 LNHNV and CDR2 YYDKDF come from the germline V gene (reference sequence). The ends were cut back, 1 base at V and 6 bases at J, with 10 bases in the middle. There are 15 residues in the CDR3.